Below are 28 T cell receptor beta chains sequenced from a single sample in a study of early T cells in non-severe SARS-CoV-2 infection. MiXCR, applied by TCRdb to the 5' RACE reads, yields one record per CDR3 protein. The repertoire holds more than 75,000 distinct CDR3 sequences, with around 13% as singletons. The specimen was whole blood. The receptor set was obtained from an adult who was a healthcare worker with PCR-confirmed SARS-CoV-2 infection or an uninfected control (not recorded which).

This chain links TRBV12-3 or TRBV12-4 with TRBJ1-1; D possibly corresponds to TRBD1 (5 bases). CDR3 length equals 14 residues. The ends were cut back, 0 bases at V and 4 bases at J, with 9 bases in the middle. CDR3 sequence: CASSLAAGSTEAFF. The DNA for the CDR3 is TGTGCCAGCAGTTTAGCGGCAGGGAGCACTGAAGCTTTCTTT.

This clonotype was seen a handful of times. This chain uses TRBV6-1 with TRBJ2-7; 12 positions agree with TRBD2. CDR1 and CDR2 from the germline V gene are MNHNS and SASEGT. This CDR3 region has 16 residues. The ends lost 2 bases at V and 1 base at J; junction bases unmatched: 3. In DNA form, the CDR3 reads TGTGCCAGCAGTGAATGGACTAGCGGGGATTCCTACGAGCAGTACTTC. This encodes CASSEWTSGDSYEQYF.

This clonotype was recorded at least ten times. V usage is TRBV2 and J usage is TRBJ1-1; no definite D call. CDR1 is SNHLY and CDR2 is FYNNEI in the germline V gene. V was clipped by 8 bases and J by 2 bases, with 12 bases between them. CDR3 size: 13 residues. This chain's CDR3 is CASHLDLNTEAFF. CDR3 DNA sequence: TGTGCCAGCCATCTGGACCTTAACACTGAAGCTTTCTTT.

The CDR3 DNA is TGCAGTGCGTCCCCGGGGCTGACGTCCTACGAGCAGTACTTC. It codes for CSASPGLTSYEQYF. The chain uses TRBV20-1 and TRBJ2-7; D might be TRBD1 or TRBD2, each matching 5 bases. The CDR3 is 14 residues long. V lost 6 bases to trimming and J lost 1 base, with 16 bases between them. Germline CDR1 is DFQATT and CDR2 is SNEGSKA (reference sequence).

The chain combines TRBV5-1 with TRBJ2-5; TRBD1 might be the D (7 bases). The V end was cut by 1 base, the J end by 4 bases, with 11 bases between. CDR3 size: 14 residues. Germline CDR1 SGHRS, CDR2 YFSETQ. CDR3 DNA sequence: TGCGCCAGCAGCTTGAACAGGGGAGGAGAGACCCAGTACTTC. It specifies CASSLNRGGETQYF.

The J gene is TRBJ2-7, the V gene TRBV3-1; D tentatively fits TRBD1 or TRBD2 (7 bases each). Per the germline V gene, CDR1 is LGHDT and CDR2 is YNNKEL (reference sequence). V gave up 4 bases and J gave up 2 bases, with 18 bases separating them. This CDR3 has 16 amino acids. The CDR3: CASSPRAQGGTYEQYF. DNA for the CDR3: TGTGCCAGCAGCCCACGGGCGCAGGGGGGGACCTACGAGCAGTACTTC.

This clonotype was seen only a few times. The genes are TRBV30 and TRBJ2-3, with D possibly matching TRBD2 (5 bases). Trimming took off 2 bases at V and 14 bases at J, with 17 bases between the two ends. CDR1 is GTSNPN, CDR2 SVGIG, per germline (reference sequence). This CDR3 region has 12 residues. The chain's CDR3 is CAWSSGSPVVYF. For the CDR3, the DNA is TGTGCCTGGAGTAGCGGTAGCCCCGTTGTGTATTTT.

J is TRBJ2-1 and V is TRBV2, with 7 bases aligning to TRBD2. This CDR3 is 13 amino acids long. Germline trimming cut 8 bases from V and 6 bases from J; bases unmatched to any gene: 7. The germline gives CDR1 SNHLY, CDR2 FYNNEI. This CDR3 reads CASGERGLNEQFF. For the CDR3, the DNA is TGTGCCAGCGGCGAGCGGGGCCTCAATGAGCAGTTCTTC.

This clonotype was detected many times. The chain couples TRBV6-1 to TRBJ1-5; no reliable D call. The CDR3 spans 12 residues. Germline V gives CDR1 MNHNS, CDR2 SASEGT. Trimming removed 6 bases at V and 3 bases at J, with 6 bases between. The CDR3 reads CASRRVNQPQHF. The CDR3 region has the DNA TGTGCCAGCAGGAGGGTCAATCAGCCCCAGCATTTT.

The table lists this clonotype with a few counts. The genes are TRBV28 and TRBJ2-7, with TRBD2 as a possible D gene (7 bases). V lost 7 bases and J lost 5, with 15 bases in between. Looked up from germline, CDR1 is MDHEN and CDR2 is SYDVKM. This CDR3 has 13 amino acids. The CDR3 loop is CASIGGAMHEQYF. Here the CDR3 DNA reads TGTGCCAGCATTGGGGGGGCGATGCACGAGCAGTACTTC.

This CDR3 is CASSSGGEYGYTF. The CDR3 bases are TGCGCCAGCAGTTCCGGAGGGGAGTATGGCTACACCTTC. The chain uses TRBV5-1 and TRBJ1-2; possibly TRBD1 for D (5 bases). Trimming cost V 5 bases and J 5 bases, with 13 bases left between them. This CDR3 is 13 amino acids long. From germline, CDR1 is SGHRS and CDR2 YFSETQ.

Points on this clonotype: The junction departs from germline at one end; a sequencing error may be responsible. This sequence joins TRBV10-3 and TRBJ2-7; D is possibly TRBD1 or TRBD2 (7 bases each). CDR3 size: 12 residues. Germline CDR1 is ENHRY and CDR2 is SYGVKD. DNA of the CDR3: TGTGCCATCAGTTCCCCGGGGGGACAGATTGGATTC. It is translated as CAISSPGGQIGF.

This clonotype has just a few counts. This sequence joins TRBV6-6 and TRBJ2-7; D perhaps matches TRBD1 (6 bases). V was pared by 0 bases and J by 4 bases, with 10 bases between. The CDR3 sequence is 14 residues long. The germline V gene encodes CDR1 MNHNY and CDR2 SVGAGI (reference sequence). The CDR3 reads CASSYSMRGYEQYF. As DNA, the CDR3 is TGTGCCAGCAGTTACTCGATGAGGGGGTACGAGCAGTACTTC.

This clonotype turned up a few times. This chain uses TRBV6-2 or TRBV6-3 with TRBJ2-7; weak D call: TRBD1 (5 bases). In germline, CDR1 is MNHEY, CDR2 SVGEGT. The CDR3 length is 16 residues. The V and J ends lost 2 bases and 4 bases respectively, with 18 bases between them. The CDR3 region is CASSYAAGRVWYEQYF. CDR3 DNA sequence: TGTGCCAGCAGTTACGCGGCAGGGCGAGTTTGGTACGAGCAGTACTTC.

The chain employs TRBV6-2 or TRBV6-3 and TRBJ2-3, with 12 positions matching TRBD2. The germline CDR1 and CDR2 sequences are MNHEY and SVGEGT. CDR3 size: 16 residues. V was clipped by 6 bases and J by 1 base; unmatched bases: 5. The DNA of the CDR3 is TGTGCCAGCAGCCTCCGGACTAGCGGGGGCACAGATACGCAGTATTTT. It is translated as CASSLRTSGGTDTQYF.

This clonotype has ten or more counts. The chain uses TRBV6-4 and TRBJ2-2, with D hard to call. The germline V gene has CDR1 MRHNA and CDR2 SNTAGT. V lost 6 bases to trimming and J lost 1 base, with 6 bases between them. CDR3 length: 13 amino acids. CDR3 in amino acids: CASSRLNTGELFF. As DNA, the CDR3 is TGTGCCAGCAGCCGGTTGAACACCGGGGAGCTGTTTTTT.

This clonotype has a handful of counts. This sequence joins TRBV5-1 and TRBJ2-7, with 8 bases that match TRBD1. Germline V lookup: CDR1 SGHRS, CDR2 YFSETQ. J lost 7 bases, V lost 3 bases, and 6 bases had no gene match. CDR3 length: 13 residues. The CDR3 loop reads CASSSTGGREQYF. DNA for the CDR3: TGCGCCAGCAGCTCTACAGGGGGGAGGGAGCAGTACTTC.

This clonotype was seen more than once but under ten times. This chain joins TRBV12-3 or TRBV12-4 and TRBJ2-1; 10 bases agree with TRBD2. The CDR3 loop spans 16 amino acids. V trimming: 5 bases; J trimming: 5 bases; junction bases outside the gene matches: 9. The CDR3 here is CASSPNPSGGNNEQFF. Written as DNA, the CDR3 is TGTGCCAGCAGTCCCAACCCTAGCGGGGGAAACAATGAGCAGTTCTTC.

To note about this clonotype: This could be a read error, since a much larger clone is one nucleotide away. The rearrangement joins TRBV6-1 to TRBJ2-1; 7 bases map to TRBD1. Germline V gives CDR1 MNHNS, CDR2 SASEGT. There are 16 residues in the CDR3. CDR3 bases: TGTGCCAGCAGTGAACCTGGCAGGGGGATCGCCAATGAGGAGTTCTTC. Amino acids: CASSEPGRGIANEEFF.

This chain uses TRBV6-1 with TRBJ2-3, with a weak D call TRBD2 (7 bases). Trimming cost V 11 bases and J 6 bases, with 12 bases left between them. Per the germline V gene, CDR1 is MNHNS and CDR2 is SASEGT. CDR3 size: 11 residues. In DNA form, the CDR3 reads TGTGCCGGCCGGGGGGCCGATACGCAGTATTTT. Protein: CAGRGADTQYF.

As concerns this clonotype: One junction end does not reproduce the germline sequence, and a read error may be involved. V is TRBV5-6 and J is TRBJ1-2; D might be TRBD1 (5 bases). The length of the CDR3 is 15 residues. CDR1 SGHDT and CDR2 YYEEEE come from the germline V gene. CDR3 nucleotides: TGTGCCAGAAGCTCCACGGTAGCGGGACACTATGGCTACACCTTC. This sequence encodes CARSSTVAGHYGYTF.

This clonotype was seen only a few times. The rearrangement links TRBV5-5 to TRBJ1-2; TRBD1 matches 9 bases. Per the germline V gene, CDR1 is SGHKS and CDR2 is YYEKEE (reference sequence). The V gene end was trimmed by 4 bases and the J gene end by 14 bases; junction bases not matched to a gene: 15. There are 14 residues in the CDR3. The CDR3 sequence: CASSQPGQGTVGTF. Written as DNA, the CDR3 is TGTGCCAGCAGCCAACCGGGACAGGGAACCGTTGGGACCTTC.

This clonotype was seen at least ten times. In nucleotides, the CDR3 is TGTGCCAGCAGCTCCTCGGCTTTAAACACCGGGGAGCTGTTTTTT. Translation gives CASSSSALNTGELFF. V gene TRBV7-9 combines with J gene TRBJ2-2; D remains ambiguous. Germline V gene sequence: CDR1 SEHNR, CDR2 FQNEAQ (reference sequence). This CDR3 is built from 15 residues. Trimming shortened V by 4 bases and J by 2 bases, and 11 bases separated the two germline ends. Looking up the rest from reference TRBV7-9 and TRBJ2-2 gives the full variable domain: DTGVSQNPRHKITKRGQNVTFRCDPISEHNRLYWYRQTLGQGPEFLTYFQNEAQLEKSRLLSDRFSAERPKGSFSTLEIQRTEQGDSAMYLCASSSSALNTGELFFGEGSRLTVL.

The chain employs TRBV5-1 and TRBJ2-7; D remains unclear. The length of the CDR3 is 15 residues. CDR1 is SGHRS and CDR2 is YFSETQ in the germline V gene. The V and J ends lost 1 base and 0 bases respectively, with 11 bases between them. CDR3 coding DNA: TGCGCCAGCAGCTTGTTTCTGGCGTACTCCTACGAGCAGTACTTC. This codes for CASSLFLAYSYEQYF.

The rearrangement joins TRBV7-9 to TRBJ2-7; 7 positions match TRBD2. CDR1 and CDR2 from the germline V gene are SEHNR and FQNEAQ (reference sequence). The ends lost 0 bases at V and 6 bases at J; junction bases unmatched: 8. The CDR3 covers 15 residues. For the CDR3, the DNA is TGTGCCAGCAGCTTAGCCTCCCCGGGGAGGGGCGAGCAGTACTTC. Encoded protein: CASSLASPGRGEQYF.

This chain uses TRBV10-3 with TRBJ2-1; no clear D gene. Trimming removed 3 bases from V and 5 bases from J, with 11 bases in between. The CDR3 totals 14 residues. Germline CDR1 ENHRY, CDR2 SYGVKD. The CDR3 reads CAISDSLSDNEQFF. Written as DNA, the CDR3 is TGTGCCATCAGTGACTCGCTTTCGGACAATGAGCAGTTCTTC.

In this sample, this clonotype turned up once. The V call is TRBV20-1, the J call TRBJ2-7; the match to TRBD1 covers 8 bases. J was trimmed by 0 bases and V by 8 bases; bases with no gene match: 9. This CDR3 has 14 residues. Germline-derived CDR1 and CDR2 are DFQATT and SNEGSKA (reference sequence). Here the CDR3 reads CSTLPGTGSYEQYF. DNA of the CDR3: TGCAGTACTTTGCCCGGGACAGGCTCCTACGAGCAGTACTTC.

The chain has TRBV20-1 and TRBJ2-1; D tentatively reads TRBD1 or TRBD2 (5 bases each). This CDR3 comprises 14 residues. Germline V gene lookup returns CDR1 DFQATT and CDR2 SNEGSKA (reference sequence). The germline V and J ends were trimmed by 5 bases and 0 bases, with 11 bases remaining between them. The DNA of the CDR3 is TGCAGTGCTCCCGGGACCAGCTCCTACAATGAGCAGTTCTTC. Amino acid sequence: CSAPGTSSYNEQFF.